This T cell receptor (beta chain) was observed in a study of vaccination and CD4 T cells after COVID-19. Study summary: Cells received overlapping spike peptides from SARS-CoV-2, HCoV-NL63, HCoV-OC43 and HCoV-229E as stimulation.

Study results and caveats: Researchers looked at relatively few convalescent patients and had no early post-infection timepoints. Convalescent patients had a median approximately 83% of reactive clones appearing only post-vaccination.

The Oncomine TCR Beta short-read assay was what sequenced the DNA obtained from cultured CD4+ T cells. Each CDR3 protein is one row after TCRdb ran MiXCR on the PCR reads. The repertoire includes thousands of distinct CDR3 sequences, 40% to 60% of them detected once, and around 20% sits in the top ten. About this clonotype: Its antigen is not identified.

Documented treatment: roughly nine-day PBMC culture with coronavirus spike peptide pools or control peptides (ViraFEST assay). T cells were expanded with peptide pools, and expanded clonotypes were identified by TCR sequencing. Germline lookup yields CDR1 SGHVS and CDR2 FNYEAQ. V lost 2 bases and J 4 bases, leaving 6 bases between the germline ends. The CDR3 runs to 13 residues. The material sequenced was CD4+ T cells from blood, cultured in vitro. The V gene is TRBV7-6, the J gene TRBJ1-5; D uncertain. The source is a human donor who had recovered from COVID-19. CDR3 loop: CASSLSENQPQHF. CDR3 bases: TGTGCCAGCAGCTTATCGGAAAATCAGCCCCAGCATTTT.